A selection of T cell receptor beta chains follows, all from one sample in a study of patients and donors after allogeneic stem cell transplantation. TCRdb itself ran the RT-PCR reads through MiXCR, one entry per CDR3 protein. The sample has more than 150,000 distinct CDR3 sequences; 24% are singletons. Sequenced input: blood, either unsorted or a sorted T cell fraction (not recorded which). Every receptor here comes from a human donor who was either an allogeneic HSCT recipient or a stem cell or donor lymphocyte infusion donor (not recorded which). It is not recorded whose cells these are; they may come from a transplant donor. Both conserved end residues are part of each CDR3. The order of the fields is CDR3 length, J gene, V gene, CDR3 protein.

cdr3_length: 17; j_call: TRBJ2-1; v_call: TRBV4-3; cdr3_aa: CASSQDWTSGMYNEQFF
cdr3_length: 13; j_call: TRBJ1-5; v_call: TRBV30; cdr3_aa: CAWSPGGNQPQHF
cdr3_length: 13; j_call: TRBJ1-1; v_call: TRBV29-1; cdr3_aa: CSVCRQVNTEAFF
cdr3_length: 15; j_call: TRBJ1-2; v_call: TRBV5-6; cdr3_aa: CASSFGPSLNYGYTF
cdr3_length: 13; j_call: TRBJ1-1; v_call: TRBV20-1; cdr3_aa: CSARFGTGAPAFF
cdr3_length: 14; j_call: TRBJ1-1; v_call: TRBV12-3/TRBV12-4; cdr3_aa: CASRITGMNTEAFF
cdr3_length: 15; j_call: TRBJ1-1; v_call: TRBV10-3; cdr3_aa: CAISELGGADTEAFF
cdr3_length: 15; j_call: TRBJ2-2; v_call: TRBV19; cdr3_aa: CATTLGPSGVGELFF
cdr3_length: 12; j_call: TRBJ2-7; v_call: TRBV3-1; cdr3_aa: CASSQDRGGRYF
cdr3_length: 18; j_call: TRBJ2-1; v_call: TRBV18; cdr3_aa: CASSRSGPTGLPYNEQFF
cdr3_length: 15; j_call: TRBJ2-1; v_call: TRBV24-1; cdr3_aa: CATSVPGLAGEEQFF
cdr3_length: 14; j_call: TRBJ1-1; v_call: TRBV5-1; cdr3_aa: CASSLVTENTEAFF
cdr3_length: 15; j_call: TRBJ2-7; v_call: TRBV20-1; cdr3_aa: CSARILAGGSYEQYF
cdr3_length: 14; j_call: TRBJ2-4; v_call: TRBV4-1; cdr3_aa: CASSRRGAKNIQYF
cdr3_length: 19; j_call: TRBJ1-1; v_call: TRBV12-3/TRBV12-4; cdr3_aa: CASSPKPETGSGMNTEAFF
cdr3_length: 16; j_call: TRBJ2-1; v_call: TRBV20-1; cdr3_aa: CSAREVAGSSYNEQFF
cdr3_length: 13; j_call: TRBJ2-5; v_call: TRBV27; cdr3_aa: CASSLATARTQYF